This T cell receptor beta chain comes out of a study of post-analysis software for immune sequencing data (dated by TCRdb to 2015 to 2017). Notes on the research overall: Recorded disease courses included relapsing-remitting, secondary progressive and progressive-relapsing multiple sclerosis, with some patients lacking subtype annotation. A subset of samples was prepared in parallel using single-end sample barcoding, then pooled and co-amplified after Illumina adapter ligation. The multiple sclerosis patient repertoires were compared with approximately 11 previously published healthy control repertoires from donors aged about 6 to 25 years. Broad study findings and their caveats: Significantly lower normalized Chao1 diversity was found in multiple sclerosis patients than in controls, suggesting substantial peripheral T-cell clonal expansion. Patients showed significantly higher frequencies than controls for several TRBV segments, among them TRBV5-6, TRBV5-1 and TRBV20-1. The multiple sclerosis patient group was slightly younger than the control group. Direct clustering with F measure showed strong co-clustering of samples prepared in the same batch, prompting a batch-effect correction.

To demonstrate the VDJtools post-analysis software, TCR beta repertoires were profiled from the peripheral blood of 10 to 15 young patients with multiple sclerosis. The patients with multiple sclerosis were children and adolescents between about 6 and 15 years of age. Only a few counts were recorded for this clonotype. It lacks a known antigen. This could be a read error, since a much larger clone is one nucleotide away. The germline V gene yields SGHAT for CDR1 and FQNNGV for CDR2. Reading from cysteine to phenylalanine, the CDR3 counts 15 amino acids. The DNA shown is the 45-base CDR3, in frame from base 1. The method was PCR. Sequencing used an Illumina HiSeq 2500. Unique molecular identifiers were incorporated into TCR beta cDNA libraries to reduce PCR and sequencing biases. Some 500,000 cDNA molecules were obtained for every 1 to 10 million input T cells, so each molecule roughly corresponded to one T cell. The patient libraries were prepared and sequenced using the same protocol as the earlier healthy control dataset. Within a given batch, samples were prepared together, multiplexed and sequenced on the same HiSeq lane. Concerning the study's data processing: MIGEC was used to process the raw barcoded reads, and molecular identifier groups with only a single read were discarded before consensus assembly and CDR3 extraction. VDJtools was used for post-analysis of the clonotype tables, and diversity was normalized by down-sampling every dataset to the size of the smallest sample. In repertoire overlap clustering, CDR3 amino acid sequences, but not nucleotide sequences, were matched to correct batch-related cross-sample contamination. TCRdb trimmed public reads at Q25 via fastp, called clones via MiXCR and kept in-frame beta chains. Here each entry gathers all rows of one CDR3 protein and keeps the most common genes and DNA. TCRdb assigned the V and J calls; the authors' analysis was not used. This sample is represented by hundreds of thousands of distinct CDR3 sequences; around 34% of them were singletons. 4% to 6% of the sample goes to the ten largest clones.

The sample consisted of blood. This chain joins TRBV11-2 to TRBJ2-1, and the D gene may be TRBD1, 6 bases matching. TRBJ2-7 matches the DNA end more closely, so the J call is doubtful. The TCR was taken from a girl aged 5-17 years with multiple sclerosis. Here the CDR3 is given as CASSYTGISYNEQYF. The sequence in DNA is TGTGCCAGCAGCTACACAGGGATCTCCTACAATGAGCAGTACTTC.